A selection of T cell receptor beta chains follows, all from one sample in a study of technical replicates of blood from a few donors. TCRdb's copy holds only in-frame clones and misses some; the assay was immunoSEQ multiplex PCR. The profile covers approximately 45,000 clones, with around 96% appearing a single time and around 0.38% taken by the ten largest. The sample taken for sequencing was T cells isolated from PBMCs. Every receptor here comes from a human donor in good health. Each CDR3 is given with its conserved first and last residue. D genes are given only for firm matches.

j_gene | d_gene | v_gene | CDR3aa | CDR3nt
TRBJ1-2 | . | TRBV25-1 | CASRHGFGGYTF | TGTGCCAGCCGGCACGGGTTTGGCGGCTACACCTTC
TRBJ1-1 | . | TRBV9 | CASSVAGGDAFF | TGTGCCAGCAGCGTAGCCGGGGGGGACGCTTTCTTT
TRBJ2-1 | TRBD1 | TRBV2 | CASGDRVNNEQFF | TGTGCCAGCGGGGACAGGGTGAACAATGAGCAGTTCTTC
TRBJ2-3 | TRBD2 | TRBV9 | CASSVRTSGLTDTQYF | TGTGCCAGCAGTGTCAGGACTAGCGGGCTCACAGATACGCAGTATTTT
TRBJ2-7 | TRBD1 | TRBV6-5 | CASSYWDRGSYEQYF | TGTGCCAGCAGTTACTGGGACAGGGGCTCCTACGAGCAGTACTTC
TRBJ1-2 | . | TRBV5-1 | CASSLDQVVPGYTF | TGCGCCAGCAGCTTGGATCAGGTAGTACCCGGCTACACCTTC
TRBJ2-7 | TRBD1 | TRBV5-6 | CASSLRDRYYEQYF | TGTGCCAGCAGCCTCCGGGACAGGTATTACGAGCAGTACTTC
TRBJ2-7 | TRBD1 | TRBV28 | CASSTTGTGYYEQYF | TGTGCCAGCAGTACTACCGGGACAGGATACTACGAGCAGTACTTC
TRBJ1-1 | TRBD1 | TRBV12-5 | CASDPGTGGSEAFF | TGTGCTAGTGACCCAGGGACAGGGGGCTCTGAAGCTTTCTTT
TRBJ2-5 | TRBD1 | TRBV15 | CATSRTGGGETQYF | TGTGCCACCAGTCGGACAGGGGGCGGGGAGACCCAGTACTTC
TRBJ1-2 | . | TRBV6-5 | CASRYPGSADGYTF | TGTGCCAGCAGGTATCCAGGTTCGGCCGATGGCTACACCTTC
TRBJ1-6 | . | TRBV6-1 | CANADRDNSPLHF | TGTGCCAACGCGGACAGAGATAATTCACCCCTCCACTTT
TRBJ1-5 | TRBD1 | TRBV4-1 | CASSKGQSNQPQHF | TGCGCCAGCAGCAAGGGACAGAGCAATCAGCCCCAGCATTTT
TRBJ1-1 | . | TRBV19 | CASSARMDSSNPEAFF | TGTGCCAGTAGTGCGAGAATGGACAGCTCTAATCCTGAAGCTTTCTTT
TRBJ2-1 | TRBD2 | TRBV6-4 | CASRISGEGSEQFF | TGTGCCAGCAGGATTAGCGGGGAAGGAAGTGAGCAGTTCTTC
TRBJ1-2 | TRBD1 | TRBV28 | CASSSRTGGIGYGYTF | TGTGCCAGCAGTTCCCGGACAGGGGGGATTGGCTATGGCTACACCTTC